A selection of T cell receptor beta chains follows, all from one sample in a study of persistence of HIV-infected CD4 T cells. Their antigens are not known. The repertoire was sequenced with immunoSEQ multiplex PCR; TCRdb's copy has only in-frame clones and lacks some. The repertoire holds 25,000 to 35,000 clones, with roughly four fifths as singletons. The sequencing here drew on CD4+ T cells sorted from PBMCs after approximately 18-hour stimulation, taken from a patient who received antiretroviral therapy. Source of these receptors: an adult man with HIV who was CMV-seropositive. The CDR3 runs from the conserved cysteine through the conserved F or W. Each record gives: D gene, V gene, clone size, J gene, CDR3 protein, CDR3 DNA. A D gene is named only where the DNA matches it firmly. Some rows mark clone size as missing; the rest say once, few, many or name a class of expanded clone.

TRBD1	TRBV3-1/TRBV3-2	once	TRBJ2-7	CASSRGTGSSEQYF	TGTGCCAGCAGCCGGGGGACAGGGTCCAGCGAGCAGTACTTC
TRBD1	TRBV6-5	-	TRBJ2-3	CAASPGQTRDTQYF	TGTGCCGCGTCACCGGGACAGACGAGGGATACGCAGTATTTT
-	TRBV6-5	-	TRBJ1-2	CASSYTGNLNYGYTF	TGTGCCAGCAGTTACACCGGCAACCTCAACTATGGCTACACCTTC
-	TRBV6-2/TRBV6-3	few	TRBJ2-7	CASSYFASDYEQYF	TGTGCCAGCAGTTACTTCGCTAGCGACTACGAGCAGTACTTC